This TCR beta chain was profiled in a study of sequential checkpoint blockade in melanoma. Germline CDR1 reads SGHVS; CDR2 reads FNYEAQ. This CDR3 has 15 residues. This clone was found a few times. Data came from immunoSEQ multiplex PCR; TCRdb stores just in-frame clones and leaves some out. The data contain 15,000 to 20,000 clones, roughly 70% of them seen just once; the ten biggest clones take up 9.5% to 12%. Documented treatment: randomized to nivolumab then ipilimumab (arm A) or the reverse (arm B). The chain recombines TRBV7-6 with TRBJ2-5, with 7 positions matching TRBD1. The J call is uncertain, as TRBJ2-7 better fits the DNA end. This TCR was recovered from a human donor with melanoma. Sequenced material: CD8+ T cells sorted from blood (inferred from file names), taken from a patient given nivolumab and ipilimumab in sequence. CDR3 loop: CASTKEGAAHYEQYF. The DNA for the CDR3 is TGTGCCAGCACCAAAGAGGGGGCAGCCCACTACGAGCAGTACTTC.